These T cell receptor beta chains were read from a single sample in a study of blood T cell repertoires in COVID-19. The table came from immunoSEQ multiplex PCR; TCRdb's copy has only in-frame clones and leaves some out. The data contain 350,000 to 550,000 clones, 85% to 90% of them seen just once; the ten biggest clones take up approximately 1.2%. Sequencing was done on a sample of PBMCs or T cells enriched from blood (not recorded which). The receptors originated from a man aged 30-40 years who had recovered from COVID-19. Each CDR3 is given without its conserved first and last residue. Part of the rows lack a size; the others show once, few, many or a class for expanded clones.

>-|TRBJ2-5|TRBV5-1
ASSPGTDSWETQY
>-|TRBJ2-2|TRBV14
ASSYRAGELF
>-|TRBJ2-5|TRBV3-1/TRBV3-2
ASRRGLVGFGTQY
>-|TRBJ2-7|TRBV18
ASSPRGGRAVYEQY
>-|TRBJ2-2|TRBV29-1
SASSGIQTGELF
>-|TRBJ2-1|TRBV12-3/TRBV12-4
ASSLLGRGEQF
>-|TRBJ1-2|TRBV19
ASSPLGGIYGYT
>-|TRBJ2-5|TRBV9
ASSVEPDGEETQY
>-|TRBJ2-1|TRBV12-3/TRBV12-4
ASSGLAGGLF
>-|TRBJ1-3|TRBV9
ASSQDTFSGNTIY
>-|TRBJ2-7|TRBV27
ASSLLADYEQY
>-|TRBJ2-5|TRBV6-1
ASSEAWGEYQETQY
>-|TRBJ1-2|TRBV7-9
ASSLGSTVVTSGYT
>-|TRBJ2-1|TRBV24-1
ATSLTGTSGNNEQF
>-|TRBJ2-1|TRBV30
AWSVWGLGQF
>-|TRBJ1-1|TRBV30
AWSVWQGHEAF
>-|TRBJ1-1|TRBV30
AWSGSQVGGSMNTEAF
>-|TRBJ1-2|TRBV19
ASSTRAGASNYGYT
>-|TRBJ2-7|TRBV30
AWSVAADSGQY
>once|TRBJ2-3|TRBV27
ASSLIYSADTQY
>-|TRBJ1-3|TRBV5-6
ASSPRQHSSGNTIY
>-|TRBJ2-7|TRBV10-3
AISEYRLAGEDEQY
>-|TRBJ2-7|TRBV5-6
ASSTGLTGGRFEQY
>-|TRBJ1-1|TRBV9
ASSVVVGKWGQNTEAF
>-|TRBJ2-4|TRBV19
ASSRGQGENIQY
>-|TRBJ1-2|TRBV18
ASSLGQGDYGYT
>-|TRBJ2-3|TRBV28
ASSQDSRRTDTQY
>few|TRBJ2-7|TRBV29-1
SVENRNTYEQY
>few|TRBJ1-2|TRBV5-1
ASSPDNGYGYT
>-|TRBJ2-7|TRBV29-1
SVSPARGEQY
>-|TRBJ1-4|TRBV3-1/TRBV3-2
ASSQLRTANEKLF
>-|TRBJ1-1|TRBV7-3
ASSPGQGWTEAF
>-|TRBJ2-5|TRBV7-9
ASSSIAAGGETQY
>-|TRBJ2-7|TRBV5-5
ASSLAANGEQY
>-|TRBJ2-6|TRBV28
ASSLTPGSGANVLT
>-|TRBJ2-3|TRBV10-3
AIQISGRNTDTQY
>-|TRBJ2-7|TRBV11-1
ASSFGWTSEYEQY